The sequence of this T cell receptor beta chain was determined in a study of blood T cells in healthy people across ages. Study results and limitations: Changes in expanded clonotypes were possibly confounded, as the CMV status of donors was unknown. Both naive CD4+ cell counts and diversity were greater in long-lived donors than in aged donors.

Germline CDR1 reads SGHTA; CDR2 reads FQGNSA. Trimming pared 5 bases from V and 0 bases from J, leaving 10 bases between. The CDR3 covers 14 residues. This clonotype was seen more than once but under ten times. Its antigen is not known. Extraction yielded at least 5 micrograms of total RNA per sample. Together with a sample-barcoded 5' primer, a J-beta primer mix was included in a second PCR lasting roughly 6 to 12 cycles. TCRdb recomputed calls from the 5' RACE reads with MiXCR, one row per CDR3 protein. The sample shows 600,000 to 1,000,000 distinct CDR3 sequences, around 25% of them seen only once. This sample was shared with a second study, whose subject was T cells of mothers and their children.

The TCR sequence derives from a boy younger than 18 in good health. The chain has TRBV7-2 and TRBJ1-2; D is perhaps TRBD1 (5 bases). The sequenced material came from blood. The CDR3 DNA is TGTGCCAGCAGCAACTACAGGACTAACTATGGCTACACCTTC. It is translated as CASSNYRTNYGYTF.